The clone carrying this T cell receptor beta chain was seen a few times. Antigen specificity is unknown. The V end lost 2 bases, the J end lost 0 bases, and 13 bases lay between the germline ends. This CDR3 comprises 17 residues. The germline CDR1 and CDR2 sequences are SEHNR and FQNEAQ (reference sequence). Arm-PCR of CDR3 regions with iRepertoire HTBI primers generated TCR beta libraries. TCRdb re-called the multiplex PCR reads through MiXCR, storing one row per CDR3 protein. This sample yields more than 450,000 distinct CDR3 sequences, of which around 11% are seen a single time; approximately 9% belongs to the top ten. Specified time point: newly diagnosed GD, antithyroid drugs for less than 3 months. Researchers made the TCR library from RNA that was extracted from PBMCs. The data are from a study of regulatory T cells in long-lasting Graves disease. The overall study: Freshly diagnosed Graves' patients had used antithyroid drugs for under 3 months.

Findings and caveats of the study: Between persistent patients, a few thousand public clonotypes were shared, exceeding the roughly 1,000 shared between new patients.

This same sample was also part of a study on T cells in Graves' hyperthyroidism and ophthalmopathy. That source adds: First-round RT-PCR targeting the TCR CDR3 was performed with the HTBI primer set.

This receptor was identified in a woman aged 25 to 39 with Graves disease. Source: peripheral blood mononuclear cells (PBMCs), taken at new diagnosis, from a patient treated with antithyroid drugs. V gene TRBV7-9 combines with J gene TRBJ2-2; the D is unclear. CDR3 bases: TGTGCCAGCAGCTTACAGAGAACGTACGCGAACACCGGGGAGCTGTTTTTT. It translates to CASSLQRTYANTGELFF.